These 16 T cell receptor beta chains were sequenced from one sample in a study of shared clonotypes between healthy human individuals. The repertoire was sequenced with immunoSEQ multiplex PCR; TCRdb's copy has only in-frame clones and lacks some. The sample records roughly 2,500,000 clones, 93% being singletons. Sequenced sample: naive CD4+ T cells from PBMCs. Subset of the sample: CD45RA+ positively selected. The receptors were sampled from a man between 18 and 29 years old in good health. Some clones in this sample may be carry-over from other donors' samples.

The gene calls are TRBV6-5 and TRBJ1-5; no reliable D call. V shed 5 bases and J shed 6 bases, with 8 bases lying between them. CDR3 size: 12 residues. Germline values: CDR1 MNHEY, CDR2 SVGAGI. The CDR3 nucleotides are TGTGCCAGCAGTCCGAATGGTCAGCCCCAGCATTTT. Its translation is CASSPNGQPQHF.

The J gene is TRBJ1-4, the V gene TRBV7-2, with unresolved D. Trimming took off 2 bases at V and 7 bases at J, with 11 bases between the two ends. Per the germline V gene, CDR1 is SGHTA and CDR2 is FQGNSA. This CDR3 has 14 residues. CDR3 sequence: CASSLNREVEKLFF. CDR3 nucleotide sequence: TGTGCCAGCAGCTTAAACCGGGAGGTTGAAAAACTGTTTTTT.

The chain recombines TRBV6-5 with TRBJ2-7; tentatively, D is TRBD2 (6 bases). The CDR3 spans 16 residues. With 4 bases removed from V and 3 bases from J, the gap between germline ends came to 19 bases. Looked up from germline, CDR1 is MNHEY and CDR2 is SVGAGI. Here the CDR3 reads CASSSTLSGTIYEQYF. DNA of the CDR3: TGTGCCAGCAGTTCCACCCTTAGCGGTACGATCTACGAGCAGTACTTC.

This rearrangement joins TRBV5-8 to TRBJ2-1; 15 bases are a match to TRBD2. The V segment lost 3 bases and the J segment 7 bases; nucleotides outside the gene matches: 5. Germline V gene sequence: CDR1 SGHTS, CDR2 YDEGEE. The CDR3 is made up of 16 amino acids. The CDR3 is CASSSGLAGGGNEQFF. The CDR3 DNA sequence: TGTGCCAGCAGCTCAGGACTAGCGGGAGGGGGAAATGAGCAGTTCTTC.

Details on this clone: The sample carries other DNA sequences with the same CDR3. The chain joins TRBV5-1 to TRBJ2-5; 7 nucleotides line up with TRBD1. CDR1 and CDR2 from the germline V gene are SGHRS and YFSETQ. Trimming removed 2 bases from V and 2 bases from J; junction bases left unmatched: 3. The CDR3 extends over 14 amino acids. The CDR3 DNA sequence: TGCGCCAGCAGCTTACAGGGGCTACAAGAGACCCAGTACTTC. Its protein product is CASSLQGLQETQYF.

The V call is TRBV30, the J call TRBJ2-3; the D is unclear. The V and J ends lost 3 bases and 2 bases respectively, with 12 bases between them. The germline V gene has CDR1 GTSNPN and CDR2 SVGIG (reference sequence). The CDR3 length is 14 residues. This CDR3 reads CAWRVSGPTDTQYF. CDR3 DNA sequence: TGTGCCTGGAGAGTCTCCGGACCCACAGATACGCAGTATTTT. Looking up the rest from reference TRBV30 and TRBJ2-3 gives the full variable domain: SQTIHQWPATLVQPVGSPLSLECTVEGTSNPNLYWYRQAAGRGLQLLFYSVGIGQISSEVPQNLSASRPQDRQFILSSKKLLLSDSGFYLCAWRVSGPTDTQYFGPGTRLTVL.

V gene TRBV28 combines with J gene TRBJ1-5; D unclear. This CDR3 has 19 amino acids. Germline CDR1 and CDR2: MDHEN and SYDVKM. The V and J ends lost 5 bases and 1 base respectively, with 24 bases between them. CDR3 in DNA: TGTGCCAGCAGTCCCCCCCTGAACGGAATGCGTGGAAGCAATCAGCCCCAGCATTTT. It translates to CASSPPLNGMRGSNQPQHF.

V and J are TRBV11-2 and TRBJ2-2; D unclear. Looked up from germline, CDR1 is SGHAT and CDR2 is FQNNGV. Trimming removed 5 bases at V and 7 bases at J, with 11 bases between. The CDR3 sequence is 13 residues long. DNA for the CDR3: TGTGCCAGCAGCCTCTCTGGAGACGGGGAGCTGTTTTTT. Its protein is CASSLSGDGELFF.

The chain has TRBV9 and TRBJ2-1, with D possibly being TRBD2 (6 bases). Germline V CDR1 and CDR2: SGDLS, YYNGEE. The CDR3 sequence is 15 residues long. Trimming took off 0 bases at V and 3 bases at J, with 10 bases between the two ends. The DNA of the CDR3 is TGTGCCAGCAGCGTAGTGGGGACTTTCTACAATGAGCAGTTCTTC. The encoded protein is CASSVVGTFYNEQFF. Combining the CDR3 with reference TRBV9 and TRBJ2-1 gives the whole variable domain DSGVTQTPKHLITATGQRVTLRCSPRSGDLSVYWYQQSLDQGLQFLIQYYNGEERAKGNILERFSAQQFPDLHSELNLSSLELGDSALYFCASSVVGTFYNEQFFGPGTRLTVL.

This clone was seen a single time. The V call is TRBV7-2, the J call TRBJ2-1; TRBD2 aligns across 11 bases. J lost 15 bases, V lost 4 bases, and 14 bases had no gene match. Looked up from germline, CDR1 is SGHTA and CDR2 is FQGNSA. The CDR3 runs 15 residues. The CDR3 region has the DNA TGTGCCAGCAGCTCCAGGACTAGCGGGTCCCAGGGGCCGTTCTTC. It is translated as CASSSRTSGSQGPFF.

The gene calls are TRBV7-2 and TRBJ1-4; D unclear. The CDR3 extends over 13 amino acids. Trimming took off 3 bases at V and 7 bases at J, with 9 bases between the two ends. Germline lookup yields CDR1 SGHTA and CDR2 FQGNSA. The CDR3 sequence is CASSLRNSEKLFF. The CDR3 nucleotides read TGTGCCAGCAGCTTGCGGAATAGTGAAAAACTGTTTTTT.

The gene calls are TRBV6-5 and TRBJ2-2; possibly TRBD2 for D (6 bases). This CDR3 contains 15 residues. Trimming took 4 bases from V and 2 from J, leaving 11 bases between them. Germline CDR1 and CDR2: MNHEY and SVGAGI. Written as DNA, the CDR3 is TGTGCCAGCAGTTCCAGCGGACTAAACACCGGGGAGCTGTTTTTT. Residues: CASSSSGLNTGELFF.

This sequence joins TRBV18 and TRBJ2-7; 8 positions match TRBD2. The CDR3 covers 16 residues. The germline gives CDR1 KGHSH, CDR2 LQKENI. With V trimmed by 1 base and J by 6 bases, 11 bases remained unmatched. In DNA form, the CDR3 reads TGTGCCAGCTCACCACGAAGCGGGAGCAGGTTGGTCGAGCAGTACTTC. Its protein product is CASSPRSGSRLVEQYF.

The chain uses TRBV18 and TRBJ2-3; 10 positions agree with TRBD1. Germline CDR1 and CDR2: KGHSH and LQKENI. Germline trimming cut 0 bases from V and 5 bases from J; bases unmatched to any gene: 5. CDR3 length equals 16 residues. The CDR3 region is CASSPPQDRGVDTQYF. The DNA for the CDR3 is TGTGCCAGCTCACCACCTCAGGACAGGGGGGTAGATACGCAGTATTTT.

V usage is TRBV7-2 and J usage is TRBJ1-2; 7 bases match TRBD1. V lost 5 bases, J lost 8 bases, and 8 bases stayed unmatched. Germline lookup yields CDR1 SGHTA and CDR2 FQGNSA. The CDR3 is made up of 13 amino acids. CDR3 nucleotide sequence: TGTGCCAGCAGCCCCGACAGGGCTGGGGGCTACACCTTC. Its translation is CASSPDRAGGYTF.

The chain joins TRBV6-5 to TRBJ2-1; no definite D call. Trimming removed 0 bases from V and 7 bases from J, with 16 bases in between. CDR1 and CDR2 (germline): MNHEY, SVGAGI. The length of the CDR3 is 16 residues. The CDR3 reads CASSYSTYPVGNEQFF. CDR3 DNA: TGTGCCAGCAGTTACTCGACCTACCCAGTTGGGAATGAGCAGTTCTTC.